The 27 T cell receptor beta chains in this list originate from one sample, sequenced in a study of shared clonotypes between healthy human individuals. Profiled with immunoSEQ multiplex PCR; TCRdb holds only in-frame clones, not every one. The data show approximately 440,000 clones, roughly three quarters seen once. Sequencing input: PBMCs. These receptors came from a middle-aged woman in good health. Some clones in this sample may be carry-over from other donors' samples.

V and J are TRBV10-3 and TRBJ1-2; D is uncertain. This CDR3 spans 14 amino acids. Trimming shortened V by 0 bases and J by 4 bases, and 9 bases separated the two germline ends. From germline, CDR1 is ENHRY and CDR2 SYGVKD. The CDR3 protein is CAISESGTTYGYTF. The DNA of the CDR3 is TGTGCCATCAGTGAGTCGGGTACAACCTATGGCTACACCTTC.

This clone was found many times. The chain uses TRBV6-4 and TRBJ1-5, with a tentative D call TRBD1 (6 bases). Trimming shortened V by 0 bases and J by 6 bases, and 9 bases separated the two germline ends. Germline assignment: CDR1 MRHNA and CDR2 SNTAGT. This CDR3 is built from 14 residues. CDR3 bases: TGTGCCAGCAGTGACTCAGCGGGGGCTCAGCCCCAGCATTTT. Its protein product is CASSDSAGAQPQHF.

This chain uses TRBV7-3 with TRBJ2-7, with unresolved D. Germline V gives CDR1 SGHTA, CDR2 FQGTGA. V was shortened by 2 bases and J by 2 bases, with 10 bases between the two germline ends. This CDR3 contains 14 residues. CDR3 nucleotide sequence: TGTGCCAGCAGCTTAGACGTAACGACCTACGAGCAGTACTTC. This codes for CASSLDVTTYEQYF. Looking up the rest from reference TRBV7-3 and TRBJ2-7 gives the full variable domain: GAGVSQTPSNKVTEKGKYVELRCDPISGHTALYWYRQSLGQGPEFLIYFQGTGAADDSGLPNDRFFAVRPEGSVSTLKIQRTERGDSAVYLCASSLDVTTYEQYFGPGTRLTVT.

J is TRBJ2-5 and V is TRBV6-1; weak D call: TRBD1 (5 bases). CDR1 and CDR2 from the germline V gene are MNHNS and SASEGT. The CDR3 has 13 residues. Between the trimmed V and J ends, which lost 8 bases and 3 bases, there was a span of 13 bases. As DNA, the CDR3 is TGTGCCAGCTCTTGGGTAGGGGAAGAGACCCAGTACTTC. Translated, it gives CASSWVGEETQYF.

This clone was picked up one time. The chain has TRBV5-1 and TRBJ2-3; possibly TRBD1 or TRBD2 for D (6 bases each). Looked up from germline, CDR1 is SGHRS and CDR2 is YFSETQ. The CDR3 runs 12 residues. The V gene lost 2 bases and the J gene lost 9 bases, with 10 bases spanning the gap. DNA for the CDR3: TGCGCCAGCAGCTTAGGGGGGAAAACGCAGTATTTT. This sequence encodes CASSLGGKTQYF.

This clone was counted between two and nine times. Since a much larger clone is just one base distant, this may be a read error. The CDR3 does not close with the conserved phenylalanine or tryptophan, likely indicating a read error. This chain joins TRBV27 and TRBJ1-2, with D uncertain. V was trimmed by 2 bases and J by 2 bases, leaving 9 bases between them. The CDR3 sequence is 14 residues long. Germline CDR1 and CDR2: MNHEY and SMNVEV (reference sequence). CDR3 loop: CASSLRPGNYGYTS. The CDR3 DNA is TGTGCCAGCAGTTTAAGACCGGGAAACTATGGCTACACCTCC.

This clone was recorded at least ten times. The chain uses TRBV28 and TRBJ1-5; D remains ambiguous. The V end was cut by 3 bases, the J end by 8 bases, with 17 bases between. The CDR3 length is 15 residues. CDR1 is MDHEN, CDR2 SYDVKM, per germline. In nucleotides, the CDR3 is TGTGCCAGCAGTTTCGTGTCCTTCGCTGGGAAGCCCCAGCATTTT. Amino acids: CASSFVSFAGKPQHF. The variable domain in full, with the rest retrieved from reference TRBV28 and TRBJ1-5, is DVKVTQSSRYLVKRTGEKVFLECVQDMDHENMFWYRQDPGLGLRLIYFSYDVKMKEKGDIPEGYSVSREKKERFSLILESASTNQTSMYLCASSFVSFAGKPQHFGDGTRLSIL.

In regard to this clone: A far larger clone is one nucleotide away, so this likely arose from a read error. Different DNA sequences within this sample yield the same CDR3. The V call is TRBV4-1, the J call TRBJ1-3, with 7 positions matching TRBD1. The length of the CDR3 is 16 residues. Germline V CDR1 and CDR2: MGHRA, YSYEKL. The CDR3 DNA is TGCGCTAGCAGCCCTTGGGACAGCCGCTCTGGAAACACCATATATTTT. Its protein product is CASSPWDSRSGNTIYF.

This clone was seen a handful of times. The chain links TRBV5-1 to TRBJ1-1; 8 nucleotides align to TRBD1. The CDR3 consists of 14 residues. The germline V gene has CDR1 SGHRS and CDR2 YFSETQ. After removal of 2 bases from V and 4 bases from J, the junction contained 4 bases not matched to a gene. The CDR3 DNA reads as TGCGCCAGCAGCTTTCAGGGGGCGGGCACTGAAGCTTTCTTT. Residues: CASSFQGAGTEAFF.

For this clone: This likely reflects a read error, since a far larger clone is one base away. No DNA is shown, since the ends of the CDR3 on it are uncertain; the CDR3 is the one TCRdb lists. This sequence joins TRBV6-1 and TRBJ2-7; the table assigns TRBD2, which was not confirmed against the DNA. The CDR3 is made up of 14 amino acids, end residues included. CDR1 is MNHNS, CDR2 SASEGT, per germline. The CDR3: CASKVGGGSYEQCF.

The chain has TRBV28 and TRBJ1-2; D may be TRBD1 (5 bases). This CDR3 is 14 amino acids long. CDR1 is MDHEN and CDR2 is SYDVKM in the germline V gene. Between the trimmed V and J ends, which lost 6 bases and 4 bases, there was a span of 15 bases. CDR3: CASSMPGRVYGYTF. Written as DNA, the CDR3 is TGTGCCAGCAGCATGCCAGGGAGAGTCTATGGCTACACCTTC.

The rearrangement joins TRBV28 to TRBJ1-2; 9 positions match TRBD1. CDR1 and CDR2 from the germline V gene are MDHEN and SYDVKM. Germline trimming cut 1 base from V and 7 bases from J; bases unmatched to any gene: 1. The CDR3 extends over 13 amino acids. The CDR3 sequence: CASSLLTGGGYTF. CDR3 bases: TGTGCCAGCAGTTTATTGACAGGGGGTGGCTACACCTTC.

This clone was detected ten times or more. One end of the junction does not line up with germline, which may come from a read error. The chain carries TRBV29-1 and TRBJ2-1, with D perhaps matching TRBD2 (6 bases). This CDR3 region has 12 residues. Per germline, CDR1 SQVTM and CDR2 ANQGSEA. In DNA form, the CDR3 reads TGCAGCGTTGATCTTTCCGGGGGAACGCCGGTCTTC. As protein: CSVDLSGGTPVF.

This chain connects TRBV9 to TRBJ2-1; 11 bases align to TRBD2. The CDR3 runs to 15 residues. CDR1 and CDR2 from the germline V gene are SGDLS and YYNGEE. With V trimmed by 2 bases and J by 5 bases, 3 bases remained unmatched. The chain's CDR3 is CASSVGLADNNEQFF. CDR3 bases: TGTGCCAGCAGCGTGGGACTAGCGGACAACAATGAGCAGTTCTTC.

The chain links TRBV5-1 to TRBJ2-5; TRBD2 aligns across 7 bases. The assigned J gene may be wrong: the sequence end matches TRBJ2-7 better. This CDR3 is built from 17 residues. Looked up from germline, CDR1 is SGHRS and CDR2 is YFSETQ. The CDR3 nucleotides read TGCGCCAGCAGCTTTAGGTCGGGAGCGGGAAGCTCCTACGAGCAGTACTTC. As protein: CASSFRSGAGSSYEQYF.

This chain joins TRBV28 and TRBJ1-4; 7 bases align to TRBD1. The CDR3 loop spans 13 amino acids. The trim removed 7 bases at V and 2 bases at J, leaving 1 base unmatched. Germline lookup yields CDR1 MDHEN and CDR2 SYDVKM. The CDR3 sequence: CASTDRTNEKLFF. CDR3 nucleotide sequence: TGTGCCAGCACGGACAGGACTAATGAAAAACTGTTTTTT.

V usage is TRBV30 and J usage is TRBJ2-2; 11 bases are shared with TRBD2. V gave up 2 bases and J gave up 5 bases; unmatched junction bases: 4. The germline CDR1 and CDR2 sequences are GTSNPN and SVGIG (reference sequence). The CDR3 has 15 amino acids. This CDR3 is CAWSFRTSGTGELFF. The CDR3, as DNA: TGTGCCTGGAGTTTCAGGACTAGCGGGACCGGGGAGCTGTTTTTT.

This chain links TRBV4-2 with TRBJ2-1; unclear D gene. The CDR3 consists of 13 residues. V lost 1 base and J lost 4, with 5 bases in between. Germline CDR1 is LGHNA and CDR2 is YNFKEQ. The CDR3 nucleotides read TGTGCCAGCAGCCAAGGTCAGTACAATGAGCAGTTCTTC. It specifies CASSQGQYNEQFF.

The chain's CDR3 is CASSPTGQSSPREKLFF. The CDR3 DNA reads TGCGCCAGCAGCCCGACGGGACAGTCGTCTCCGAGGGAAAAACTGTTTTTT. The chain combines TRBV5-1 with TRBJ1-4, with 7 bases fitting TRBD1. CDR3 length: 17 residues. Per germline, CDR1 SGHRS and CDR2 YFSETQ. Trimming cost V 4 bases and J 8 bases; bases outside gene matches: 17.

The chain carries TRBV29-1 and TRBJ1-4; no definite D call. The ends were cut back, 4 bases at V and 8 bases at J, with 11 bases in the middle. The CDR3 sequence is 12 residues long. Germline values: CDR1 SQVTM, CDR2 ANQGSEA. CDR3 DNA sequence: TGCAGCGTTGGGTTGAATGCCGAAAAACTGTTTTTT. Encoded protein: CSVGLNAEKLFF.

The sample holds a few counts of this clone. V is TRBV7-3 and J is TRBJ2-5, with a tentative D call TRBD2 (5 bases). Per the germline V gene, CDR1 is SGHTA and CDR2 is FQGTGA. CDR3 size: 13 residues. Between the trimmed V and J ends, which lost 5 bases and 5 bases, there was a span of 12 bases. Written as DNA, the CDR3 is TGTGCCAGCAGCCCGGGGTTCGGGGAGACCCAGTACTTC. It translates to CASSPGFGETQYF.

To note about this clone: A much more abundant neighbour one base away suggests this may be a read error. Other DNA sequences in the same sample also yield this CDR3. This chain uses TRBV7-3 with TRBJ1-1; D gene uncertain. CDR3 length equals 13 residues. V shed 0 bases and J shed 2 bases, with 4 bases lying between them. The germline gives CDR1 SGHTA, CDR2 FQGTGA. The CDR3 protein is CASSLTGNTEAFF. The CDR3 DNA reads TGTGCCAGCAGCTTAACGGGCAACACTGAAGCTTTCTTT.

J is TRBJ1-1 and V is TRBV9, with D hard to call. In germline, CDR1 is SGDLS, CDR2 YYNGEE. V lost 0 bases, J lost 4 bases, and 7 bases lay in between. The CDR3 extends over 13 amino acids. In nucleotides, the CDR3 is TGTGCCAGCAGCGTAGCGGATGGCACTGAAGCTTTCTTT. Translation: CASSVADGTEAFF.

Remarks on this clone: This could be a read error, since a much larger clone is one nucleotide away. J is TRBJ2-5 and V is TRBV7-8; 7 positions agree with TRBD1. The germline CDR1 and CDR2 sequences are SGHVS and FQNEAQ. J was trimmed by 8 bases and V by 5 bases; bases with no gene match: 20. The CDR3 is made up of 17 amino acids. In DNA, the CDR3 is TGTGCCAGCAGCATACAGGGGATTACTGCTAGTGGGGACACCCAGTACTTC. This codes for CASSIQGITASGDTQYF.

This clone was seen only once. A much bigger clone sits one base away, suggesting this may be a read error. Additional DNA sequences in this sample encode the identical CDR3. V usage is TRBV7-9 and J usage is TRBJ2-5, with D possibly being TRBD1 (6 bases). Trimming shortened V by 1 base and J by 9 bases, and 15 bases separated the two germline ends. This CDR3 has 14 amino acids. Germline lookup yields CDR1 SEHNR and CDR2 FQNEAQ (reference sequence). CDR3 region: CASSLVGQNRAQYF. The DNA for the CDR3 is TGTGCCAGCAGCTTAGTTGGACAGAACCGGGCCCAGTACTTC.

The rearrangement joins TRBV6-5 to TRBJ2-1; D unclear. Trimming took off 4 bases at V and 15 bases at J, with 19 bases between the two ends. This CDR3 has 13 amino acids. The germline CDR1 and CDR2 sequences are MNHEY and SVGAGI. The CDR3 DNA reads TGTGCCAGCAGTTCTTCTGACGGAGCCCGTCGGTTCTTC. It specifies CASSSSDGARRFF.

This clone appeared a single time. V and J are TRBV9 and TRBJ2-1; possible D gene TRBD2, 5 bases. Germline V gene sequence: CDR1 SGDLS, CDR2 YYNGEE. V gave up 4 bases and J gave up 7 bases, with 18 bases separating them. This CDR3 has 15 residues. The CDR3 region is CASSTGWGATNEQFF. Here the CDR3 DNA reads TGTGCCAGCAGCACTGGGTGGGGAGCTACAAATGAGCAGTTCTTC.